The 5 T cell receptor beta chains given below trace back to one sample, sequenced in a study of Graves' ophthalmopathy and Graves' hyperthyroidism. The authors amplified TCR beta CDR3 regions, and they did so from RNA transcripts for repertoire sequencing. After a first-round RT-PCR with HTBI primers, a second-round multiplex PCR was run. TCRdb reprocessed the multiplex PCR reads via MiXCR and lists one record per CDR3 protein. The table shows approximately 540,000 distinct CDR3 sequences, with less than 40% occurring only once. The specimen was peripheral blood or thyroid tissue (not recorded which). These receptors originate from an adult man with Graves' hyperthyroidism.

In its sample, this clonotype was seen many times. The chain links TRBV7-9 to TRBJ2-7, with 10 bases identical to TRBD2. The CDR3 totals 15 residues. Trimming removed 1 base from V and 4 bases from J; junction bases left unmatched: 4. Germline loops: CDR1 SEHNR, CDR2 FQNEAQ (reference sequence). The CDR3 here is CASSLVSGRGYEQYF. In nucleotides, the CDR3 is TGTGCCAGCAGCTTAGTGAGCGGGAGGGGATACGAGCAGTACTTC.

As regards this clonotype: A read error is possible here, since a much larger clone lies one base away. The chain recombines TRBV7-2 with TRBJ1-2; 11 bases match TRBD1. Germline assignment: CDR1 SGHTA and CDR2 FQGNSA. The CDR3 totals 15 residues. The CDR3 sequence is CAGSEGQGVNYGYTF. CDR3 nucleotide sequence: TGTGCCGGCAGCGAGGGACAGGGGGTTAACTATGGCTACACCTTC. Using reference TRBV7-2 and TRBJ1-2 for the parts outside the CDR3, the full variable domain is GAGVSQSPSNKVTEKGKDVELRCDPISGHTALYWYRQSLGQGLEFLIYFQGNSAPDKSGLPSDRFSAERTGGSVSTLTIQRTQQEDSAVYLCAGSEGQGVNYGYTFGSGTRLTVV.

This clonotype was counted many times. V and J are TRBV20-1 and TRBJ1-2; 8 bases map to TRBD1. Germline lookup yields CDR1 DFQATT and CDR2 SNEGSKA (reference sequence). This CDR3 has 13 amino acids. The V gene end was trimmed by 6 bases and the J gene end by 2 bases; junction bases not matched to a gene: 5. Written as DNA, the CDR3 is TGCAGTGCCGCGGGACAGGCCAACTATGGCTACACCTTC. Translating it yields CSAAGQANYGYTF.

This clonotype turned up a few times. V and J are TRBV6-5 and TRBJ2-7; 7 bases line up with TRBD2. Germline CDR1 is MNHEY and CDR2 is SVGAGI. The V gene end was trimmed by 8 bases and the J gene end by 3 bases; junction bases not matched to a gene: 4. This CDR3 region has 12 residues. The CDR3, as DNA: TGTGCCAGCGGAGGGGAGGGCTACGAGCAGTACTTC. It specifies CASGGEGYEQYF.

In its sample, this clonotype was seen many times. CDR3 DNA: TGCAGTGCTAGTCAACAGGGGTCACCCCTCCACTTT. This encodes CSASQQGSPLHF. V usage is TRBV20-1 and J usage is TRBJ1-6, with TRBD1 identical over 7 bases. This CDR3 has 12 residues. The ends lost 3 bases at V and 10 bases at J; junction bases unmatched: 3. Germline V gene data show CDR1 as DFQATT and CDR2 as SNEGSKA (reference sequence).